Each of the 10 T cell receptor beta chains below was sequenced from the same sample in a study of regulatory T cells in long-lasting Graves disease. CDR3 regions were amplified by Arm-PCR using iRepertoire HTBI primers to build TCR beta libraries. TCRdb independently ran MiXCR on the multiplex PCR reads; one entry per CDR3 protein. The sample carries 400,000 to 500,000 distinct CDR3 sequences, 14% recorded once. This sample's time point: newly diagnosed GD, antithyroid drugs for less than 3 months. Extracted PBMC RNA gave rise to the TCR library. The sample was also linked to a second study, of T cells in Graves' hyperthyroidism and ophthalmopathy.

Specimen: peripheral blood mononuclear cells (PBMCs), collected at new diagnosis, from a patient treated with antithyroid drugs. All receptors derive from a woman aged 45-65 years with Graves disease.

This clonotype was seen ten or more times. This chain connects TRBV4-2 to TRBJ1-6; 9 nucleotides match TRBD1. The CDR3 is 15 amino acids. The V and J ends lost 1 base and 7 bases, in that order; junction bases with no gene match: 2. CDR1 LGHNA and CDR2 YNFKEQ come from the germline V gene. The CDR3 spells CASSQAGQGNSPLHF. In DNA, the CDR3 is TGTGCCAGCAGCCAAGCAGGACAGGGGAATTCACCCCTCCACTTT.

This clonotype was counted ten times or more. The chain recombines TRBV28 with TRBJ2-3; D unclear. Germline lookup yields CDR1 MDHEN and CDR2 SYDVKM. The germline V and J ends were trimmed by 4 bases and 2 bases, with 4 bases remaining between them. CDR3 length equals 12 residues. CDR3 loop: CASSSLTDTQYF. The CDR3 DNA is TGTGCCAGCAGTTCTCTCACAGATACGCAGTATTTT.

The sample holds a few counts of this clonotype. The J gene is TRBJ1-3, the V gene TRBV4-1; 8 bases align to TRBD1. The germline gives CDR1 MGHRA, CDR2 YSYEKL. The CDR3 consists of 16 residues. V trimming: 4 bases; J trimming: 0 bases; junction bases outside the gene matches: 5. DNA of the CDR3: TGCGCCAGCAGCCCCAGGACAGGGAGCTCTGGAAACACCATATATTTT. This encodes CASSPRTGSSGNTIYF.

This clonotype turned up a few times. The chain uses TRBV10-3 and TRBJ2-3; 7 bases are shared with TRBD2. The trim removed 3 bases at V and 6 bases at J, leaving 9 bases unmatched. The CDR3 has 15 residues. Germline CDR1 reads ENHRY; CDR2 reads SYGVKD. CDR3 sequence: CAISEGITGGDTQYF. The CDR3 DNA sequence: TGTGCCATCAGTGAAGGGATCACCGGGGGGGATACGCAGTATTTT.

This clonotype was counted only a few times. V usage is TRBV9 and J usage is TRBJ1-2, with D unclear. Germline V lookup: CDR1 SGDLS, CDR2 YYNGEE. The CDR3 is 13 residues long. Trimming left V 4 bases short and J 7 bases short, with 14 bases between. The DNA of the CDR3 is TGTGCCAGCAGCCGATTCCATGGAAGTGGCTACACCTTC. This codes for CASSRFHGSGYTF.

This clonotype was seen only a few times. Given a much more abundant clone one base away, this may be a read error. This chain links TRBV7-8 with TRBJ2-3; D is perhaps TRBD2 (6 bases). The end of the DNA is better explained by TRBJ2-5, so the J call may be wrong. Germline V gene lookup returns CDR1 SGHVS and CDR2 FQNEAQ. This CDR3 is 14 amino acids long. CDR3 sequence: CASSRTIQAETQYF. CDR3 DNA sequence: TGTGCCAGCAGCCGGACTATCCAAGCGGAGACCCAGTACTTC.

This clonotype was seen many times. The rearrangement joins TRBV3-1 to TRBJ2-5, with TRBD2 as a possible D gene (6 bases). Gene TRBJ2-1 matches the end of the DNA better, so the J call may be wrong. The CDR3 covers 12 residues. Germline CDR1 and CDR2: LGHDT and YNNKEL (reference sequence). The CDR3 sequence: CASRWGRNEQFF. CDR3 sequence (DNA): TGTGCCAGCAGATGGGGGAGGAATGAGCAGTTCTTC.

This chain uses TRBV29-1 with TRBJ1-2; possibly TRBD1 for D (6 bases). The CDR3 runs 12 residues. Trimming removed 7 bases at V and 8 bases at J, with 17 bases between. Germline CDR1 is SQVTM and CDR2 is ANQGSEA. The CDR3 sequence is CSGGTQSTGYTF. CDR3 DNA: TGCAGCGGCGGGACACAAAGTACGGGCTACACCTTC.

The J gene is TRBJ2-1, the V gene TRBV2; 8 bases are a match to TRBD2. Germline loops: CDR1 SNHLY, CDR2 FYNNEI. Losses at the gene ends were 6 bases for V and 6 bases for J; bases not matched to a gene: 7. The CDR3 consists of 14 residues. The CDR3 region is CASRPAGAFNEQFF. The CDR3 DNA reads TGTGCCAGCAGACCAGCGGGAGCGTTCAATGAGCAGTTCTTC.

On this clonotype: A much larger clone sits a single nucleotide away, making a read error possible. V gene TRBV3-1 combines with J gene TRBJ2-1; D unclear. Germline loops: CDR1 LGHDT, CDR2 YNNKEL (reference sequence). The CDR3 has 12 amino acids. CDR3 sequence (DNA): TGTGCCAGCAGCCTAGCCAGCGATGAGCAGCTCTTC. It encodes CASSLASDEQLF.